This is a list of T cell receptor beta chains from one sample in a study of blood T cells in healthy people across ages. TCRdb ran MiXCR on the 5' RACE reads and lists one entry per CDR3 protein. The table lists more than 900,000 distinct CDR3 sequences, roughly a quarter of them singletons. The same data also went into a second study, on T cells of mothers and their children.

Sample: blood. The receptors originated from a girl aged 2 to 9 in good health. The CDR3 runs from the conserved cysteine through the conserved F or W. The D gene is left open where the match is weak. The size entry is marked missing in some rows and otherwise reads once, few, many or a size class.

d_call j_call clone_size v_call cdr3_aa cdr3_nt
. TRBJ2-2 few TRBV6-2/TRBV6-3 CASSYSTLGAGELFF TGTGCCAGCAGTTACTCGACTTTAGGGGCCGGGGAGCTGTTTTTT
. TRBJ2-5 many TRBV20-1 CSAKGDSQETQYF TGCAGTGCTAAGGGGGACTCCCAAGAGACCCAGTACTTC
TRBD1 TRBJ2-1 . TRBV12-3/TRBV12-4 CGQTGAYNEQFF TGTGGTCAGACAGGGGCCTACAATGAGCAGTTCTTC
TRBD1 TRBJ2-7 . TRBV6-2/TRBV6-3 CASTHDRVNEQYF TGTGCCAGCACTCACGACAGGGTAAACGAGCAGTACTTC
TRBD1 TRBJ1-4 . TRBV2 CASRQTGMSEKLFF TGTGCCAGCAGACAGACAGGGATGAGTGAAAAACTGTTTTTT
TRBD1 TRBJ2-1 few TRBV5-1 CASSPRPTGTDNEQFF TGCGCCAGCAGCCCCCGACCGACAGGGACCGACAATGAGCAGTTCTTC
. TRBJ2-5 few TRBV28 CASSIETGQETQYF TGTGCCAGCAGTATCGAGACAGGACAAGAGACCCAGTACTTC
. TRBJ1-1 many TRBV29-1 CSVERQLNTEAFF TGCAGCGTTGAACGGCAGCTGAACACTGAAGCTTTCTTT
. TRBJ2-1 . TRBV6-2/TRBV6-3 CASSPTDHNEQFF TGTGCCAGCAGCCCGACTGACCACAATGAGCAGTTCTTC
. TRBJ1-1 . TRBV19 CASSIQGANTEAFF TGTGCCAGTAGTATTCAGGGCGCGAACACTGAAGCTTTCTTT
TRBD2 TRBJ2-1 . TRBV10-3 CAISDGLAGVTNEQFF TGTGCCATCAGTGATGGGCTAGCGGGGGTTACCAATGAGCAGTTCTTC
. TRBJ1-1 few TRBV11-3 CASSRLDRKNTEAFF TGTGCCAGCAGCCGCTTGGACAGAAAGAACACTGAAGCTTTCTTT
TRBD2 TRBJ2-3 . TRBV20-1 CSARVQRGIADTQYF TGCAGTGCTAGAGTGCAGCGGGGGATCGCAGATACGCAGTATTTT
. TRBJ2-5 few TRBV5-1 CASSLVVGSDQETQYF TGCGCCAGCAGCTTGGTCGTCGGGAGTGATCAAGAGACCCAGTACTTC
TRBD1 TRBJ1-2 few TRBV20-1 CSARGLRQGFDRANYGYTF TGCAGTGCTAGAGGCCTGAGACAGGGGTTTGATCGTGCTAACTATGGCTACACCTTC
TRBD2 TRBJ2-4 few TRBV7-9 CASSETSGGGGNIQYF TGTGCCAGCAGCGAAACTAGCGGGGGAGGCGGAAACATTCAGTACTTC
. TRBJ2-3 . TRBV7-3 CASSSGHGSDTQYF TGTGCCAGCAGCTCCGGACACGGGAGTGATACGCAGTATTTT
. TRBJ2-7 few TRBV29-1 CSVVQGPLSEQYF TGCAGCGTTGTCCAGGGTCCCCTGTCCGAGCAGTACTTC
TRBD2 TRBJ2-7 . TRBV27 CASSLSPSGSSGEQYF TGTGCCAGCAGTTTATCCCCTAGCGGGAGTTCGGGGGAGCAGTACTTC
. TRBJ1-2 . TRBV12-3/TRBV12-4 CASRDTGSGYTF TGTGCCAGCAGGGACACGGGAAGTGGCTACACCTTC
. TRBJ1-3 . TRBV6-5 CASSLQGISGNTIYF TGTGCCAGCAGTCTGCAGGGCATCTCTGGAAACACCATATATTTT
TRBD2 TRBJ2-7 many TRBV7-2 CASSRTSGGFDEQYF TGTGCCAGCAGCCGAACTAGCGGGGGGTTCGACGAGCAGTACTTC
TRBD2 TRBJ2-5 few TRBV4-2 CASSQPHSGGETQYF TGTGCCAGCAGCCAACCCCATAGCGGGGGAGAGACCCAGTACTTC
. TRBJ1-4 . TRBV10-3 CAIRGDEKLFF TGTGCCATCAGGGGGGACGAAAAACTGTTTTTT
. TRBJ1-1 few TRBV5-6 CASSLFWVLNAEAFF TGTGCCAGCAGCTTGTTCTGGGTTTTGAACGCTGAAGCTTTCTTT
TRBD1 TRBJ2-5 . TRBV4-1 CASSVGTVGKETQYF TGCGCCAGCAGCGTCGGGACAGTCGGTAAGGAGACCCAGTACTTC
. TRBJ2-5 . TRBV12-3/TRBV12-4 CASTRDPQTQYF TGTGCCAGCACCCGGGACCCCCAGACCCAGTACTTC
TRBD1 TRBJ2-7 . TRBV29-1 CSVDRQGTEQYF TGCAGCGTTGACCGACAGGGGACCGAGCAGTACTTC
. TRBJ2-2 few TRBV7-9 CASSHLRNQRDGELFF TGTGCCAGCAGCCACCTTAGAAATCAAAGGGACGGGGAGCTGTTTTTT
. TRBJ1-1 . TRBV20-1 CSASTFTRNTEAFF TGCAGTGCTTCCACTTTTACACGGAACACTGAAGCTTTCTTT
. TRBJ1-4 few TRBV4-1 CASSQVGTFGEKLFF TGCGCCAGCAGCCAGGTGGGGACCTTTGGAGAAAAACTGTTTTTT
TRBD1 TRBJ2-5 . TRBV6-1 CASSLVGDSQETQHF TGTGCCAGCTCCTTGGTGGGGGACAGCCAAGAGACCCAGCACTTC
TRBD2 TRBJ2-1 . TRBV4-1 CASSRERDEQFF TGCGCCAGTTCGCGGGAGCGGGATGAGCAGTTCTTC
. TRBJ2-6 . TRBV7-2 CASSLGWANVLTF TGTGCCAGCAGCTTAGGCTGGGCCAACGTCCTGACTTTC
. TRBJ2-3 few TRBV20-1 CSARGGSFGPLF TGCAGTGCTAGAGGGGGGTCTTTTGGCCCCCTTTTT
. TRBJ2-1 few TRBV12-3/TRBV12-4 CASSLGRRSYNEQFF TGTGCCAGCAGTTTGGGTCGGCGGTCCTACAATGAGCAGTTCTTC
TRBD2 TRBJ2-1 few TRBV29-1 CSVEDQLAGGYNEQFF TGCAGCGTTGAAGACCAACTAGCGGGGGGATACAATGAGCAGTTCTTC
. TRBJ2-4 few TRBV14 CASSHRGPSKGIQYF TGTGCCAGCAGCCACCGTGGGCCTTCGAAGGGCATTCAGTACTTC
. TRBJ2-3 . TRBV12-3/TRBV12-4 CASSLWDTRWGTQYF TGTGCCAGCAGTTTATGGGACACCCGCTGGGGTACGCAGTATTTT
TRBD1 TRBJ1-2 . TRBV7-2 CASSLRTGWGGYTF TGTGCCAGCAGCTTACGGACAGGGTGGGGGGGCTACACCTTC
TRBD1 TRBJ1-3 . TRBV7-2 CASSWDRYSGNTIYF TGTGCCAGCAGCTGGGACAGGTACTCTGGAAACACCATATATTTT
. TRBJ2-3 few TRBV6-2/TRBV6-3 CASRNDGGDTDTQYF TGTGCCAGCAGAAACGACGGGGGAGATACAGATACGCAGTATTTT
. TRBJ2-7 few TRBV28 CASSARSGSSYEQYF TGTGCCAGCAGTGCCCGGAGCGGTAGCTCCTACGAGCAGTACTTC
. TRBJ2-1 . TRBV4-1 CASSQDIAENNEQFF TGCGCCAGCAGCCAAGATATCGCAGAGAACAATGAGCAGTTCTTC
TRBD2 TRBJ2-2 few TRBV6-2/TRBV6-3 CASMVAGETGELFF TGTGCCAGCATGGTAGCGGGAGAGACCGGGGAGCTGTTTTTT
. TRBJ1-3 . TRBV29-1 CSAFDRSGNTIYF TGCAGCGCATTTGACAGGTCTGGAAACACCATATATTTT
TRBD1 TRBJ2-6 . TRBV15 CATSRDRDRHSGANVLTF TGTGCCACCAGCAGAGATCGGGACAGACACTCTGGGGCCAACGTCCTGACTTTC
. TRBJ2-5 few TRBV20-1 CSAEAVRAPAQATQYF TGCAGTGCAGAGGCGGTCAGGGCGCCCGCTCAAGCGACCCAGTACTTC